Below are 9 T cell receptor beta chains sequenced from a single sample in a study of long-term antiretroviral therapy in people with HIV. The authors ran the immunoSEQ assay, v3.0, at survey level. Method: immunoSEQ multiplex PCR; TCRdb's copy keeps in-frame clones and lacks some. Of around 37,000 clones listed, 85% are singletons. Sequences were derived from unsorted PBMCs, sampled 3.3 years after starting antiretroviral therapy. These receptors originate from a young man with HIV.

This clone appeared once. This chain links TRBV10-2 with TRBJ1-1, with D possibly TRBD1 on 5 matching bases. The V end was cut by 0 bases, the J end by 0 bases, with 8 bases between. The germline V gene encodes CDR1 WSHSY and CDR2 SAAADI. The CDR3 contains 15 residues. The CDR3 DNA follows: TGCGCCAGCAGTGAGTCGAGGACACTGAACACTGAAGCTTTCTTT. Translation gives CASSESRTLNTEAFF.

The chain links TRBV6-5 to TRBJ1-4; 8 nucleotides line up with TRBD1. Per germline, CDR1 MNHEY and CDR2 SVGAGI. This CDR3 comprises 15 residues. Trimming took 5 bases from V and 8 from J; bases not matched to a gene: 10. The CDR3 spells CASSKQGASGEKLFF. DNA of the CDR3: TGTGCCAGCAGTAAGCAGGGGGCGTCGGGGGAAAAACTGTTTTTT.

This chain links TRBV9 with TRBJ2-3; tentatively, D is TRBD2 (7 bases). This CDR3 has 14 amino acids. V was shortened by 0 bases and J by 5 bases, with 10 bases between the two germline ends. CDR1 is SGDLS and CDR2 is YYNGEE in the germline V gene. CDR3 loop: CASSVARGGDTQYF. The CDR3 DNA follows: TGTGCCAGCAGCGTAGCGAGGGGGGGAGATACGCAGTATTTT.

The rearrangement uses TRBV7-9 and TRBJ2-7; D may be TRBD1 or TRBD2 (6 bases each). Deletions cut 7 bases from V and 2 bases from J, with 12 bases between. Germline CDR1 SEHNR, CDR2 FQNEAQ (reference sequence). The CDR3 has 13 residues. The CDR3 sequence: CASTQRGAYEQYF. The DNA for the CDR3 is TGTGCCAGCACACAGAGGGGGGCCTACGAGCAGTACTTC.

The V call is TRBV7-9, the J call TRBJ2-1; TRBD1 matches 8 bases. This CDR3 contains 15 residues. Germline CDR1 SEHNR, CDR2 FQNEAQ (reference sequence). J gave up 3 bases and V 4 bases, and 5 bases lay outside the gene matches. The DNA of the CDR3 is TGTGCCAGCAGCTACGGACAGGGTCTCTACAATGAGCAGTTCTTC. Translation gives CASSYGQGLYNEQFF. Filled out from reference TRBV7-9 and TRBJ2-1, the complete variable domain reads DTGVSQNPRHKITKRGQNVTFRCDPISEHNRLYWYRQTLGQGPEFLTYFQNEAQLEKSRLLSDRFSAERPKGSFSTLEIQRTEQGDSAMYLCASSYGQGLYNEQFFGPGTRLTVL.

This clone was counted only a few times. The CDR3 loop reads CASSETGTAEQYF. The CDR3 DNA sequence: TGCGCCAGCAGTGAGACCGGGACGGCCGAGCAGTACTTC. The rearrangement links TRBV10-1 to TRBJ2-7; D may be TRBD1 or TRBD2 (5 bases each). CDR3 size: 13 residues. Trimming stripped 2 bases from V and 6 bases from J, with 11 bases between. CDR1 is WNHNN and CDR2 is SYGVQD in the germline V gene (reference sequence).

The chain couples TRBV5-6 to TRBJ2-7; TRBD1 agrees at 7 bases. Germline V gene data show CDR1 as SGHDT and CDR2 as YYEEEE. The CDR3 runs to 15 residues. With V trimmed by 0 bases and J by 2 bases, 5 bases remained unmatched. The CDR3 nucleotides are TGTGCCAGCAGCTTGGCAGGTACAGGGGCCTACGAGCAGTACTTC. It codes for CASSLAGTGAYEQYF.

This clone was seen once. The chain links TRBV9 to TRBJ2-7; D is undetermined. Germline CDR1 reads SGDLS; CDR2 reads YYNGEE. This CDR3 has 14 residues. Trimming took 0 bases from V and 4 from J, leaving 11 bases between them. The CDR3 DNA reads TGTGCCAGCAGCGTAGAATCGGACGGTTACGAGCAGTACTTC. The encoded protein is CASSVESDGYEQYF.

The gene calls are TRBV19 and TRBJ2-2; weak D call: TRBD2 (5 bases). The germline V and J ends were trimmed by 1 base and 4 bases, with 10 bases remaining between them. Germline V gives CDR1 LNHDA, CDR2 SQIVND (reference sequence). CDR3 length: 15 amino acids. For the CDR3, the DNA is TGTGCCAGTAGTATAGTGGTCAGCGGCACCGGGGAGCTGTTTTTT. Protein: CASSIVVSGTGELFF.